Listed below are T cell receptor beta chains from one sample, sequenced in a study of early T cells in non-severe SARS-CoV-2 infection. From the 5' RACE reads, TCRdb called clonotypes with MiXCR, one entry per CDR3 protein. The table includes 60,000 or so distinct CDR3 sequences, 14% to 15% detected once. The sequenced sample was whole blood, obtained at baseline. The source of these receptors is an adult who was a healthcare worker with PCR-confirmed SARS-CoV-2 infection or an uninfected control (not recorded which). Each CDR3 is given with its conserved first and last residue. Each record gives: D gene, clone size, J gene, V gene, CDR3 DNA, CDR3 protein. A D gene is named only where the DNA matches it firmly. Clone size is stated in some rows and not others, as once, few, many or a class when expanded.

D: .
size: few
J: TRBJ2-5
V: TRBV5-1
DNA: TGCGCCAGCAGCTTGGTCCCGGGGGGCGAAGAGACCCAGTACTTC
CDR3: CASSLVPGGEETQYF

D: TRBD2
size: many
J: TRBJ2-1
V: TRBV28
DNA: TGTGCCAGCAGTTTATTCCGGGGGACTAACAATGAGCAGTTCTTC
CDR3: CASSLFRGTNNEQFF

D: .
size: .
J: TRBJ2-3
V: TRBV11-2
DNA: TGTGCCAGCAGCCACCGGGACGGAAACACAGATACGCAGTATTTT
CDR3: CASSHRDGNTDTQYF

D: TRBD2
size: once
J: TRBJ2-3
V: TRBV5-1
DNA: TGCGCCAGCAGCTTGCCCGGGACTAGCGGACGAACCACAGATACGCAGTATTTT
CDR3: CASSLPGTSGRTTDTQYF

D: .
size: .
J: TRBJ1-1
V: TRBV5-1
DNA: TGCGCCAGCAGAACAGAATCCGGGACGCTAGAAGCTTTCTTT
CDR3: CASRTESGTLEAFF

D: .
size: few
J: TRBJ1-1
V: TRBV9
DNA: TGTGCCAGCAGCTCACAGCTGAACACTGAAGCTTTCTTT
CDR3: CASSSQLNTEAFF

D: TRBD1
size: few
J: TRBJ2-3
V: TRBV3-1
DNA: TGTGCCAGCAGCCCCGGAGGGACAGGGGGCGCAGATACGCAGTATTTT
CDR3: CASSPGGTGGADTQYF

D: .
size: .
J: TRBJ1-5
V: TRBV20-1
DNA: TGCAGTGCCTCCGAGGCTGGCAATCAGCCCCAGCATTTT
CDR3: CSASEAGNQPQHF

D: .
size: few
J: TRBJ1-1
V: TRBV30
DNA: TGTGCCTGGTGGGACAACACTGAAGCTTTCTTT
CDR3: CAWWDNTEAFF

D: TRBD1
size: .
J: TRBJ2-7
V: TRBV27
DNA: TGTGCCAGCAGTTGGGACAGAAGATACGAGCAGTACTTC
CDR3: CASSWDRRYEQYF

D: .
size: .
J: TRBJ2-5
V: TRBV5-1
DNA: TGCGCCAGCAGCTTGAGACAAGAGACCCAGTACTTC
CDR3: CASSLRQETQYF

D: .
size: few
J: TRBJ1-5
V: TRBV6-1
DNA: TGTGCCAGCAGTGAAAACTTCGCCGGGGTTAGCAATCAGCCCCAGCATTTT
CDR3: CASSENFAGVSNQPQHF

D: TRBD1
size: .
J: TRBJ1-6
V: TRBV25-1
DNA: TGTGCCAGCAGCGACAGGGAGAATAATTCACCCCTCCACTTT
CDR3: CASSDRENNSPLHF

D: .
size: few
J: TRBJ2-7
V: TRBV25-1
DNA: TGTGCCAGCAGCAAGGACATACAGTACTTC
CDR3: CASSKDIQYF

D: .
size: .
J: TRBJ2-1
V: TRBV7-9
DNA: TGTGCCAGCAGCCCTAACGAGGGGGAGGCCATCAATGAGCAGTTCTTC
CDR3: CASSPNEGEAINEQFF

D: .
size: .
J: TRBJ2-1
V: TRBV12-3/TRBV12-4
DNA: TGTGCCAGCAGTTTCACCAGCGGTGAGCAGTTCTTC
CDR3: CASSFTSGEQFF

D: TRBD2
size: few
J: TRBJ2-3
V: TRBV4-2
DNA: TGTGCCAGCACCCTAGCGGGGGCTTTCACAGATACGCAGTATTTT
CDR3: CASTLAGAFTDTQYF

D: .
size: many
J: TRBJ2-1
V: TRBV7-8
DNA: TGTGCCAGCAGCGCTGACAGGATCCTTACCTACAATGAGCAGTTCTTC
CDR3: CASSADRILTYNEQFF

D: TRBD2
size: many
J: TRBJ2-1
V: TRBV28
DNA: TGTGCCAGCGGAGCGGGAGGGCCCTATGAGCAGTTCTTC
CDR3: CASGAGGPYEQFF

D: .
size: many
J: TRBJ2-7
V: TRBV12-3/TRBV12-4
DNA: TGTGCCAGCAGGGGCACGAATCGACAGGAGTACTTC
CDR3: CASRGTNRQEYF

D: TRBD1
size: many
J: TRBJ1-6
V: TRBV18
DNA: TGTGCCAGCTCACCGGGACAGGGTTTGGAGTCACCCCTCCACTTT
CDR3: CASSPGQGLESPLHF

D: .
size: many
J: TRBJ2-7
V: TRBV7-9
DNA: TGTGCCAGCAGCTTAGCGCTGGCAGGTACCTACGAGCAGTACTTC
CDR3: CASSLALAGTYEQYF

D: .
size: .
J: TRBJ1-1
V: TRBV18
DNA: TGTGCCAGCTCACCACAGCCCCCTGAAGCTTTCTTT
CDR3: CASSPQPPEAFF

D: TRBD1
size: few
J: TRBJ1-6
V: TRBV14
DNA: TGTGCCAGCAGTACGGGACAGGGGTTTGCTTCACCCCTCCACTTT
CDR3: CASSTGQGFASPLHF

D: .
size: few
J: TRBJ2-6
V: TRBV5-6
DNA: TGTGCCAGCAGCTCGGACCCTGGGGCCAACGTCCTGACTTTC
CDR3: CASSSDPGANVLTF

D: .
size: .
J: TRBJ2-1
V: TRBV19
DNA: TGTGCCAGTAGTCAAAGTGAGAATGAGCAGTTCTTC
CDR3: CASSQSENEQFF

D: TRBD1
size: .
J: TRBJ2-1
V: TRBV12-3/TRBV12-4
DNA: TGTGCCAGCAGTTGGGACAGGGGGCGAGGCAATGAGCAGTTCTTC
CDR3: CASSWDRGRGNEQFF

D: .
size: few
J: TRBJ1-6
V: TRBV6-6
DNA: TGTGCCAGCAGTTACGGGCCGGGCTCCTATAATTCACCCCTCCACTTT
CDR3: CASSYGPGSYNSPLHF

D: .
size: .
J: TRBJ2-1
V: TRBV7-8
DNA: TGTGCCAGCAAAATTACGGGGCTGGGAGGTCCCAATGAGCAGTTCTTC
CDR3: CASKITGLGGPNEQFF

D: .
size: .
J: TRBJ2-3
V: TRBV29-1
DNA: TGCAGCGTTGAGGTCACAGGGACAGATACGCAGTATTTT
CDR3: CSVEVTGTDTQYF

D: TRBD2
size: .
J: TRBJ2-1
V: TRBV12-3/TRBV12-4
DNA: TGTGCCAGCAGTTGGACTAGCGGGGGGGACAATGAGCAGTTCTTC
CDR3: CASSWTSGGDNEQFF

D: .
size: many
J: TRBJ1-1
V: TRBV28
DNA: TGTGCCAGCAACATGGGGGGGGCCCGAACTGAAGCTTTCTTT
CDR3: CASNMGGARTEAFF

D: .
size: .
J: TRBJ1-1
V: TRBV9
DNA: TGTGCCAGCAGCGTAGATAACACTGAAGCTTTCTTT
CDR3: CASSVDNTEAFF

D: .
size: few
J: TRBJ2-4
V: TRBV28
DNA: TGTGCCAGCACCGTTGACAGATACAGATTAGCCAAAAACATTCAGTACTTC
CDR3: CASTVDRYRLAKNIQYF

D: .
size: .
J: TRBJ2-7
V: TRBV11-2
DNA: TGTGCCAGCAGCTTAGATCCGACAGGACGGTACGCTTACGAGCAGTACTTC
CDR3: CASSLDPTGRYAYEQYF

D: .
size: few
J: TRBJ2-3
V: TRBV24-1
DNA: TGTGCCACCAGTTCAGGGGGAGGGATAGGTACGCAGTATTTT
CDR3: CATSSGGGIGTQYF

D: .
size: few
J: TRBJ1-2
V: TRBV30
DNA: TGTGCCTGGAGTACCACATTGTGGGGCTACACCTTC
CDR3: CAWSTTLWGYTF

D: .
size: .
J: TRBJ2-5
V: TRBV7-6
DNA: TGTGCCAGCAGCTTCAGGCCGCAAGAGACCCAGTACTTC
CDR3: CASSFRPQETQYF

D: .
size: few
J: TRBJ1-5
V: TRBV19
DNA: TGTGCCAGTAGTATATCCCCGCTTCAGCCCCAGCATTTT
CDR3: CASSISPLQPQHF

D: TRBD1
size: many
J: TRBJ1-5
V: TRBV28
DNA: TGTGCCAGTACACCTCCCTGGGACAGTGATCAGCCCCAGCATTTT
CDR3: CASTPPWDSDQPQHF

D: TRBD2
size: few
J: TRBJ2-5
V: TRBV3-1
DNA: TGTGCCAGCAGCCTCCACGGCCCTAGCGGGAGCGATTGGGAGACCCAGTACTTC
CDR3: CASSLHGPSGSDWETQYF

D: TRBD1
size: few
J: TRBJ2-7
V: TRBV5-1
DNA: TGCGCCAGCAGCTTTAGGGACAGGAGCTCCTACGAGCAGTACTTC
CDR3: CASSFRDRSSYEQYF

D: .
size: many
J: TRBJ1-4
V: TRBV7-9
DNA: TGTGCCAGCAGCTTCCGGGGGAGTGAAAAACTGTTTTTT
CDR3: CASSFRGSEKLFF

D: TRBD2
size: many
J: TRBJ2-3
V: TRBV24-1
DNA: TGTGCCACCAGTGAGCCCGGGACTAGCGGGATAGTGCAGTATTTT
CDR3: CATSEPGTSGIVQYF

D: TRBD1
size: .
J: TRBJ2-7
V: TRBV28
DNA: TGTGCCAGCAGCCAACCCGCGGGACAGGGCTCCTACGAGCAGTACTTC
CDR3: CASSQPAGQGSYEQYF

D: .
size: .
J: TRBJ1-2
V: TRBV11-2
DNA: TGTGCCAGCAGCCCCGACACTGACTATGGCTACACCTTC
CDR3: CASSPDTDYGYTF

D: .
size: few
J: TRBJ2-7
V: TRBV7-8
DNA: TGTGCCAGCAGCAACGCCGGGACAACCTACGAGCAGTACTTC
CDR3: CASSNAGTTYEQYF

D: .
size: .
J: TRBJ2-3
V: TRBV30
DNA: TGTGCCTGGAGAGGCAGGAGCACAGATACGCAGTATTTT
CDR3: CAWRGRSTDTQYF

D: TRBD1
size: .
J: TRBJ2-7
V: TRBV10-3
DNA: TGTGCCATCAGTGAAAACAGGGGAATCAACGAGCAGTACTTC
CDR3: CAISENRGINEQYF

D: .
size: .
J: TRBJ2-2
V: TRBV3-1
DNA: TGTGCCAGCAGCCAAGGACTGGCGGCCGCGAGCACCGGGGAGCTGTTTTTT
CDR3: CASSQGLAAASTGELFF

D: .
size: few
J: TRBJ1-4
V: TRBV12-3/TRBV12-4
DNA: TGTGCCAGCACCCCGGGGACCCAGGCAACTAATGAAAAACTGTTTTTT
CDR3: CASTPGTQATNEKLFF

D: TRBD2
size: many
J: TRBJ2-2
V: TRBV4-2
DNA: TGTGCCAGCAGCCACGAACTTAGGGTCACTAGCGGTCAATCCGGGGAGCTGTTTTTT
CDR3: CASSHELRVTSGQSGELFF

D: .
size: .
J: TRBJ2-7
V: TRBV28
DNA: TGTGCCAGCAAGAGGGGGGGGGACGAGCAGTACTTC
CDR3: CASKRGGDEQYF

D: .
size: few
J: TRBJ2-5
V: TRBV5-4
DNA: TGTGCCAGCAGCTTACCGGGTCGCGGCAGTTCAAGAGAGACCCAGTACTTC
CDR3: CASSLPGRGSSRETQYF

D: TRBD1
size: .
J: TRBJ2-3
V: TRBV12-3/TRBV12-4
DNA: TGTGCCAGCAGTATTCACAGGGGCTACACAGATACGCAGTATTTT
CDR3: CASSIHRGYTDTQYF

D: .
size: many
J: TRBJ1-2
V: TRBV20-1
DNA: TGCAGTGCTAGTATAGGGGGGCTCCGCAACTATGGCTACACCTTC
CDR3: CSASIGGLRNYGYTF

D: .
size: .
J: TRBJ2-1
V: TRBV18
DNA: TGTGCCAGCTCACCAGGGGCGGGGACCTACAATGAGCAGTTCTTC
CDR3: CASSPGAGTYNEQFF

D: .
size: .
J: TRBJ2-5
V: TRBV28
DNA: TGTGCCAGCAGTTTATCCCGGGTGGGCGGGACCCAGTACTTC
CDR3: CASSLSRVGGTQYF

D: TRBD2
size: few
J: TRBJ2-3
V: TRBV5-6
DNA: TGTGCCAGCAGCTTGGACCTAGCGGCCACAGATACGCAGTATTTT
CDR3: CASSLDLAATDTQYF

D: .
size: .
J: TRBJ1-2
V: TRBV3-1
DNA: TGTGCCAGCAGCCAAGACGGTCGGGGGGCGTATGGCTACACCTTC
CDR3: CASSQDGRGAYGYTF